The text below deals with one T cell receptor beta chain. The data belong to a study of T cell clones after liver transplantation. The ends lost 7 bases at V and 8 bases at J; junction bases unmatched: 8. The CDR3 spans 13 residues. Germline CDR1 reads SNHLY; CDR2 reads FYNNEI. Profiled with immunoSEQ multiplex PCR; TCRdb holds only in-frame clones, not every one. The sample has 65,000 to 80,000 clones; over 80% are singletons. J is TRBJ1-2 and V is TRBV2; 9 bases line up with TRBD1. The source is a human patient who received a liver transplant. The T cells may come from the graft donor. Sequencing was performed on CD4+ T cells from blood, taken at the 22-month timepoint. CDR3: CASIIDRGEGYTF. The CDR3 region has the DNA TGTGCCAGCATAATAGACAGGGGGGAGGGCTACACCTTC.